The 10 T cell receptor beta chains below all came from one sample that was sequenced in a study of technical replicates of blood from several donors. The method was immunoSEQ multiplex PCR; TCRdb's version includes in-frame clones alone and lacks a portion of them. The sample holds fewer than 15,000 clones, 85% to 95% seen once. Sequencing was carried out using PBMCs. All receptors derive from a human donor in good health.

The chain joins TRBV6-1 to TRBJ2-7, with 11 bases fitting TRBD2. The CDR3 spans 15 residues. The germline gives CDR1 MNHNS, CDR2 SASEGT. The junction had 2 bases not matched to a gene; V was cut back by 4 bases and J by 0 bases. For the CDR3, the DNA is TGTGCCAGCAGTGGTGGGACTAGCGGCTCCTACGAGCAGTACTTC. Its translation: CASSGGTSGSYEQYF.

The CDR3 DNA is TGTGCCAGCAGCTTAACTGTTTTTGGCGAGGATGAGCAGTTCTTC. It is translated as CASSLTVFGEDEQFF. This chain connects TRBV7-7 to TRBJ2-1; unclear D gene. The CDR3 consists of 15 residues. The V end lost 2 bases, the J end lost 8 bases, and 16 bases lay between the germline ends. In germline, CDR1 is SSHAT, CDR2 FNYEAQ (reference sequence).

A word on this clone: Germline and junction disagree at one end, which may indicate a read error. This chain connects TRBV30 to TRBJ2-7; D is ambiguous. The CDR3 is 12 amino acids. Looked up from germline, CDR1 is GTSNPN and CDR2 is SVGIG (reference sequence). This chain's CDR3 is CAWMGSSYEQYF. The CDR3 DNA is TGTGCCTGGATGGGTAGCTCCTATGAGCAGTACTTC. Complete variable domain (other parts from reference TRBV30 and TRBJ2-7): SQTIHQWPATLVQPVGSPLSLECTVEGTSNPNLYWYRQAAGRGLQLLFYSVGIGQISSEVPQNLSASRPQDRQFILSSKKLLLSDSGFYLCAWMGSSYEQYFGPGTRLTVT.

CDR3: CASTQSGAPYEQYF. In DNA, the CDR3 is TGCGCCAGCACCCAAAGCGGAGCCCCCTACGAGCAGTACTTC. The rearrangement uses TRBV10-2 and TRBJ2-7, with a tentative D call TRBD2 (5 bases). This CDR3 is built from 14 residues. Germline V lookup: CDR1 WSHSY, CDR2 SAAADI. With 7 bases removed from V and 2 bases from J, the gap between germline ends came to 15 bases.

This sequence joins TRBV6-1 and TRBJ2-5; 8 bases fit TRBD1. CDR1 and CDR2 from the germline V gene are MNHNS and SASEGT. V lost 3 bases and J lost 5; bases outside the gene matches: 8. This CDR3 region has 15 residues. CDR3 nucleotides: TGTGCCAGCAGTGAGGGATCCAGGGGGCCCGAGACCCAGTACTTC. It yields the protein CASSEGSRGPETQYF.

The chain is built from TRBV5-1 and TRBJ2-7, with D possibly being TRBD2 (5 bases). The CDR3 length is 15 residues. The V and J ends lost 2 bases and 0 bases respectively, with 12 bases between them. Looked up from germline, CDR1 is SGHRS and CDR2 is YFSETQ. The CDR3 spells CASSFDRDLSYEQYF. The CDR3 bases are TGCGCCAGCAGCTTCGACCGGGATCTCTCCTACGAGCAGTACTTC.

The gene calls are TRBV7-2 and TRBJ2-3; 9 bases are a match to TRBD2. Per the germline V gene, CDR1 is SGHTA and CDR2 is FQGNSA. This CDR3 comprises 15 residues. Trimming removed 3 bases from V and 7 bases from J; junction bases left unmatched: 8. CDR3: CASSFSSGITNTQYF. In DNA, the CDR3 is TGTGCCAGCAGCTTTTCTAGCGGGATTACAAATACGCAGTATTTT.

The rearrangement uses TRBV6-6 and TRBJ1-5, with D possibly being TRBD1 (5 bases). Germline values: CDR1 MNHNY, CDR2 SVGAGI (reference sequence). With 6 bases removed from V and 7 bases from J, the gap between germline ends came to 16 bases. This CDR3 has 14 amino acids. The CDR3 region has the DNA TGTGCCAGCAGCCTCGGGCCTCGGGGGCAGCCCCAGCATTTT. As protein: CASSLGPRGQPQHF.

The V call is TRBV10-1, the J call TRBJ1-4; 11 nucleotides agree with TRBD1. Germline V CDR1 and CDR2: WNHNN, SYGVQD (reference sequence). The length of the CDR3 is 16 residues. V trimming: 6 bases; J trimming: 5 bases; junction bases outside the gene matches: 8. The CDR3 DNA is TGCGCCAGCAGCGGGGACAGGGGGGAATCCAATGAAAAACTGTTTTTT. This codes for CASSGDRGESNEKLFF.

The chain employs TRBV27 and TRBJ1-4, with a weak D call TRBD1 (5 bases). V lost 4 bases to trimming and J lost 8 bases, with 20 bases between them. Looked up from germline, CDR1 is MNHEY and CDR2 is SMNVEV (reference sequence). The CDR3 has 16 residues. In nucleotides, the CDR3 is TGTGCCAGCAGTTGGCAGGGAGGGGATCTGAACGAAAAACTGTTTTTT. This sequence encodes CASSWQGGDLNEKLFF.